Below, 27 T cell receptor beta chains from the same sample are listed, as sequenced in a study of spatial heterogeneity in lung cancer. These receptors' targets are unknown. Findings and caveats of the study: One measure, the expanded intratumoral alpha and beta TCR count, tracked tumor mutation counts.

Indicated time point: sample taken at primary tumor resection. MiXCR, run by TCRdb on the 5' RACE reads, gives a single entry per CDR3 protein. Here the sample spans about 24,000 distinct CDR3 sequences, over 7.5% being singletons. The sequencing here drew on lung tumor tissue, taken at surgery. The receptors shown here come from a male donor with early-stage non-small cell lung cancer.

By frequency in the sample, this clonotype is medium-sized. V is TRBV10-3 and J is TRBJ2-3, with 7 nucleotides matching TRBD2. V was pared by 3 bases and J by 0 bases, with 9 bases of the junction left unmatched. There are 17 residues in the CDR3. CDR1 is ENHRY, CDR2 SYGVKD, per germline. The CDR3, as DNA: TGTGCCATCAGTGACCCCGAGCGGGAAGCTAGCACAGATACGCAGTATTTT. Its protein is CAISDPEREASTDTQYF.

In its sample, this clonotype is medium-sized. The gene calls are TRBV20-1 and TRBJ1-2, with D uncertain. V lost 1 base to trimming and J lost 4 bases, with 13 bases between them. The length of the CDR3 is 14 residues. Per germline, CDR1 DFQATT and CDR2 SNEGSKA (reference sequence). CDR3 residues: CSARGAEPAYGYTF. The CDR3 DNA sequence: TGCAGTGCTAGAGGCGCAGAACCTGCCTATGGCTACACCTTC.

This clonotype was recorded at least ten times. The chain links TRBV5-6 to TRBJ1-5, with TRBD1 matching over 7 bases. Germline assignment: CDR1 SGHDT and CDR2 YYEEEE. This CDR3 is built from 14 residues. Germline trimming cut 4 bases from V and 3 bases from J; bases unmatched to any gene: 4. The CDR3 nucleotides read TGTGCCAGCAGCCTACAGGGGATCAATCAGCCCCAGCATTTT. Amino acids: CASSLQGINQPQHF. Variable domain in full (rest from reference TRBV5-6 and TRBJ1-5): DAGVTQSPTHLIKTRGQQVTLRCSPKSGHDTVSWYQQALGQGPQFIFQYYEEEERQRGNFPDRFSGHQFPNYSSELNVNALLLGDSALYLCASSLQGINQPQHFGDGTRLSIL.

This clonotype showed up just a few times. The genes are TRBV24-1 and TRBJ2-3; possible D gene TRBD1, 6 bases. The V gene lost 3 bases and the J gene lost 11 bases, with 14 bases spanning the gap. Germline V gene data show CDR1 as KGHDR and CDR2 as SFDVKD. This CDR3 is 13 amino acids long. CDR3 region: CATSDPPTGRQYF. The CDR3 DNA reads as TGTGCCACCAGTGATCCTCCGACAGGCCGGCAGTATTTT.

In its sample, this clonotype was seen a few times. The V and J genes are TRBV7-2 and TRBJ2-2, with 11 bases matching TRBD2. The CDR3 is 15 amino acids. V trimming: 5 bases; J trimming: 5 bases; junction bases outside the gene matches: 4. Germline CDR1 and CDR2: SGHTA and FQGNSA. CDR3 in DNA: TGTGCCAGCAGCCGACTAGCGGGAAATACCGGGGAGCTGTTTTTT. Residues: CASSRLAGNTGELFF.

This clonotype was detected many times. The CDR3 loop is CASWGPGNIQYF. The CDR3 nucleotides are TGTGCCAGCTGGGGGCCCGGAAACATTCAGTACTTC. The V gene is TRBV6-2 or TRBV6-3, the J gene TRBJ2-4; D is possibly TRBD1 (6 bases). The ends were cut back, 8 bases at V and 6 bases at J, with 11 bases in the middle. The V gene's germline CDR1 is MNHEY and CDR2 SVGEGT. The length of the CDR3 is 12 residues.

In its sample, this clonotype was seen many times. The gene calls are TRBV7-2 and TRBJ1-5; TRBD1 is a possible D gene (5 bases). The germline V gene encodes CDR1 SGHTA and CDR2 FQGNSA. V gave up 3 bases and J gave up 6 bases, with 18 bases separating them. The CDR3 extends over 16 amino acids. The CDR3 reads CASSFGSTGDGQPQHF. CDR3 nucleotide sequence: TGTGCCAGCAGCTTCGGAAGCACAGGAGACGGTCAGCCCCAGCATTTT.

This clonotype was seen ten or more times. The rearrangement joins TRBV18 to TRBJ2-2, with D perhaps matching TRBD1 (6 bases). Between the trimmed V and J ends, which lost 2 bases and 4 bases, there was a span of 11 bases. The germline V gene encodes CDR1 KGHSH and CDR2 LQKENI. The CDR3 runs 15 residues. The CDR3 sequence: CASSPGRGLTGELFF. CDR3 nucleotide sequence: TGTGCCAGCTCACCAGGCAGGGGCCTCACCGGGGAGCTGTTTTTT.

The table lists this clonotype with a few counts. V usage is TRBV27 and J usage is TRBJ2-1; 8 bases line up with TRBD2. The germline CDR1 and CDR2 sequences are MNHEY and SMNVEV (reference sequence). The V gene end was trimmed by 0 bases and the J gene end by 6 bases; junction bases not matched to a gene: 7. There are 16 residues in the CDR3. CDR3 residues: CASSLSASGGINEQFF. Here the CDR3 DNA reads TGTGCCAGCAGTTTATCAGCCAGCGGGGGAATCAATGAGCAGTTCTTC.

The CDR3 bases are TGTGCCAGCAGCTCCGGGACAGTTACCTACGAGCAGTACTTC. This translates into CASSSGTVTYEQYF. The gene calls are TRBV7-9 and TRBJ2-7; 7 bases fit TRBD1. Germline-derived CDR1 and CDR2 are SEHNR and FQNEAQ (reference sequence). This CDR3 has 14 residues. Trimming cost V 4 bases and J 2 bases; bases outside gene matches: 5.

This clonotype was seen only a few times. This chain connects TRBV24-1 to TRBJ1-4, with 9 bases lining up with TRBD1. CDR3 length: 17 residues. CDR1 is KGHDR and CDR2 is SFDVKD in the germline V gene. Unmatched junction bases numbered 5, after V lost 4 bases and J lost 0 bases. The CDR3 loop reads CATSDPGQGATNEKLFF. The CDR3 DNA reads TGTGCCACCAGTGACCCGGGACAGGGTGCAACTAATGAAAAACTGTTTTTT.

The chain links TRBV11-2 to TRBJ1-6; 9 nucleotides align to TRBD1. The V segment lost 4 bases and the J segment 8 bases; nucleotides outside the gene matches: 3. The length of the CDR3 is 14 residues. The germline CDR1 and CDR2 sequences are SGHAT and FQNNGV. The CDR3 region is CASSSGQGYSPLHF. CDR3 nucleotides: TGTGCCAGCAGCTCCGGACAGGGGTATTCACCCCTCCACTTT.

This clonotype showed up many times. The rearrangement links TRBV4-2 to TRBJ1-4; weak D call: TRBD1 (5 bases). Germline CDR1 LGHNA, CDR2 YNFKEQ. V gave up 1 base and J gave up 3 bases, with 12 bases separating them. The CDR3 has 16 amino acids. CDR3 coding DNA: TGTGCCAGCAGCCAAGGATGGGGGATCCCTAATGAAAAACTGTTTTTT. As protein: CASSQGWGIPNEKLFF.

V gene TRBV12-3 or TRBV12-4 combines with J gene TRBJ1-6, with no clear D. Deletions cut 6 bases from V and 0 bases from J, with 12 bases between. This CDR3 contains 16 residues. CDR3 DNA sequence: TGTGCCAGCAGCCGACGGCAGAGCTCCTATAATTCACCCCTCCACTTT. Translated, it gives CASSRRQSSYNSPLHF.

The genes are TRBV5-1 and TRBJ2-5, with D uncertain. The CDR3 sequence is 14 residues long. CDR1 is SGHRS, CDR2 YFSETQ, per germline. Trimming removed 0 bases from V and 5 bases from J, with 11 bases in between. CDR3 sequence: CASSLAQRVETQYF. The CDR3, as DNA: TGCGCCAGCAGCTTGGCCCAGCGAGTGGAGACCCAGTACTTC.

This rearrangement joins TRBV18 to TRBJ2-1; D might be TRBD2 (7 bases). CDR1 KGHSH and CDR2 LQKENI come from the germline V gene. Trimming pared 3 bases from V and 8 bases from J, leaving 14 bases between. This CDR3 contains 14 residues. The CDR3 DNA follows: TGTGCCAGCTCACCGGGAGGGGGGGCCTATGAGCAGTTCTTC. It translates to CASSPGGGAYEQFF.

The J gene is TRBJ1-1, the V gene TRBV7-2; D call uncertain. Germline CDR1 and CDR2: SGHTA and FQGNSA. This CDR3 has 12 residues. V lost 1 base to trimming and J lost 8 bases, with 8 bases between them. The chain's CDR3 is CASSLEVGEAFF. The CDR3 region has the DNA TGTGCCAGCAGCTTAGAGGTCGGGGAAGCTTTCTTT.

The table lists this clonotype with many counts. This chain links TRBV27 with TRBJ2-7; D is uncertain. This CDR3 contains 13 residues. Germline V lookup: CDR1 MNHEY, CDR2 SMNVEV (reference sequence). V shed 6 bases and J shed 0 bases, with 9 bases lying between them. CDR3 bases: TGTGCCAGCAGATGGAAGAGCTCCTACGAGCAGTACTTC. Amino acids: CASRWKSSYEQYF.

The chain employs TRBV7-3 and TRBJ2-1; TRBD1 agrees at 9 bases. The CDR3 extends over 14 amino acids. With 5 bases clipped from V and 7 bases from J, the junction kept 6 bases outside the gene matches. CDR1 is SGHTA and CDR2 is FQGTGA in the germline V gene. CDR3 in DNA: TGTGCCAGCAGCCCGGGACAGGGATTGAATGAGCAGTTCTTC. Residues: CASSPGQGLNEQFF. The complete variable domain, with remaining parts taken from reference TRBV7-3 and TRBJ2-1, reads GAGVSQTPSNKVTEKGKYVELRCDPISGHTALYWYRQSLGQGPEFLIYFQGTGAADDSGLPNDRFFAVRPEGSVSTLKIQRTERGDSAVYLCASSPGQGLNEQFFGPGTRLTVL.

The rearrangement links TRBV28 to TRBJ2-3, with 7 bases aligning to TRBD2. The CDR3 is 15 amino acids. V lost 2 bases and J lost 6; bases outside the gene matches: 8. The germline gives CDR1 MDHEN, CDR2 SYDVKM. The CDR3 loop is CASSLHGRPTDTQYF. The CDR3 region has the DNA TGTGCCAGCAGTTTACACGGGAGGCCTACGGATACGCAGTATTTT.

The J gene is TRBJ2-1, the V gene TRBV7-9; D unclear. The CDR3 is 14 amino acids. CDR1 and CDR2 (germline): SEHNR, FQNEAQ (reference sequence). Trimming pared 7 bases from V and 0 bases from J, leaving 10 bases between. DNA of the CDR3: TGTGCCAGCACTCATTTAAGCTCCTACAATGAGCAGTTCTTC. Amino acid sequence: CASTHLSSYNEQFF.

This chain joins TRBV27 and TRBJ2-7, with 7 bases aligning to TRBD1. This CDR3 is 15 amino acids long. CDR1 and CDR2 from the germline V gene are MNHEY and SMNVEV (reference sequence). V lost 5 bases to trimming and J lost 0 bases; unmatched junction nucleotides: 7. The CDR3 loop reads CASSIRTGRSYEQYF. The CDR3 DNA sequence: TGTGCCAGCAGTATCCGGACAGGACGCTCCTACGAGCAGTACTTC.

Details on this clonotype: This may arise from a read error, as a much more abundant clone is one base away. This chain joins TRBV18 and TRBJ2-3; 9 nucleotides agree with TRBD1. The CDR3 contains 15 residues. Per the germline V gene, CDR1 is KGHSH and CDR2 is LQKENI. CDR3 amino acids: CASSNGQGKADAQYF. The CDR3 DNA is TGTGCCAGCTCAAACGGACAGGGGAAAGCAGATGCGCAGTATTTT.

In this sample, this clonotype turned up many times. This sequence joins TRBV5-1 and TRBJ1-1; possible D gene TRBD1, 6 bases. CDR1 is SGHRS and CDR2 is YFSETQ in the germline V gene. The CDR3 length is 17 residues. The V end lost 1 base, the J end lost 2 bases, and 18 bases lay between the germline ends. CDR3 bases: TGCGCCAGCAGCTTGCCTGTTGGGGGCAGCTTAAACACTGAAGCTTTCTTT. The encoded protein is CASSLPVGGSLNTEAFF.

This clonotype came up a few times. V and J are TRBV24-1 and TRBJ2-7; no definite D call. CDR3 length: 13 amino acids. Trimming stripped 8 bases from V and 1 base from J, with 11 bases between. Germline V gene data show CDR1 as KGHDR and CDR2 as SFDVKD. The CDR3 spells CATMGDSSYEQYF. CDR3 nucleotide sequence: TGTGCCACCATGGGTGATAGTTCCTACGAGCAGTACTTC.

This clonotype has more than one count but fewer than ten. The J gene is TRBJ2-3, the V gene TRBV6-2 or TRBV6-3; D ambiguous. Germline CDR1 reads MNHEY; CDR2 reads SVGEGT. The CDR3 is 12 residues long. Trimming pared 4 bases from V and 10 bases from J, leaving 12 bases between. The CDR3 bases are TGTGCCAGCAGTTCGCAGGCCCATTCGCAGTATTTT. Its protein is CASSSQAHSQYF.

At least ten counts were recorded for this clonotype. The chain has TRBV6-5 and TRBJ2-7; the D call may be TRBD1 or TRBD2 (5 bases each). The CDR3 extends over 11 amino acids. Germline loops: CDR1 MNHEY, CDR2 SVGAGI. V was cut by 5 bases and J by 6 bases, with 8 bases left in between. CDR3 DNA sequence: TGTGCCAGCAGTCAGAGGGGCGAGCAGTACTTC. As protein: CASSQRGEQYF.